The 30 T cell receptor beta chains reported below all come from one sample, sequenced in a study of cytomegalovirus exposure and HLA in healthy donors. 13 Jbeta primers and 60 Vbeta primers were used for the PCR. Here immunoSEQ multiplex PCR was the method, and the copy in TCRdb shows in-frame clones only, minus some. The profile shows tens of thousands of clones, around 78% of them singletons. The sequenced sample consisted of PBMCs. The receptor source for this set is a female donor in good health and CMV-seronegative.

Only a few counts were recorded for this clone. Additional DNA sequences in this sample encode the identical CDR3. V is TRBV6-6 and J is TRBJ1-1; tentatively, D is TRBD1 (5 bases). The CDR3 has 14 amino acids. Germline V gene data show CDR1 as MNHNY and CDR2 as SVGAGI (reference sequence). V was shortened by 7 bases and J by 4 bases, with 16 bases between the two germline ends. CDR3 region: CASTRDSAGTEAFF. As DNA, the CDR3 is TGTGCCAGCACCCGGGACTCTGCGGGCACTGAAGCTTTCTTT.

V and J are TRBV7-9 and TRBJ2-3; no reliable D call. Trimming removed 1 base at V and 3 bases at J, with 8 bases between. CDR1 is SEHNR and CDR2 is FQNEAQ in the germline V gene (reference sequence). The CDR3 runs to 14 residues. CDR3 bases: TGTGCCAGCAGCTTAGTTATCGGGACAGATACGCAGTATTTT. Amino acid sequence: CASSLVIGTDTQYF.

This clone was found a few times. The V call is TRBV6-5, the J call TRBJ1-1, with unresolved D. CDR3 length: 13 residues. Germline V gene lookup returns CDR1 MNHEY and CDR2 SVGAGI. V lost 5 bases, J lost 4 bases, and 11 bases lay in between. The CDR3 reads CASSHISVTEAFF. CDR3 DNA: TGTGCCAGCAGTCACATCAGTGTCACTGAAGCTTTCTTT.

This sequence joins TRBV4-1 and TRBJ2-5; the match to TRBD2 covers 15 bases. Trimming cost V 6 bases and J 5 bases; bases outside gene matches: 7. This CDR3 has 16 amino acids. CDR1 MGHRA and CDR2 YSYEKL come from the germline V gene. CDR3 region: CASSKGLAGGQETQYF. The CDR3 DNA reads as TGCGCCAGCAGTAAAGGACTAGCGGGGGGGCAGGAGACCCAGTACTTC.

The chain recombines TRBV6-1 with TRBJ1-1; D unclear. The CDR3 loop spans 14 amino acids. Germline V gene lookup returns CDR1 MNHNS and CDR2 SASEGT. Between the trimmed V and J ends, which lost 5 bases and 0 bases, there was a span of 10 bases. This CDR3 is CASSYVGVNTEAFF. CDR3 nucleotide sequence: TGTGCCAGCAGTTATGTAGGAGTGAACACTGAAGCTTTCTTT.

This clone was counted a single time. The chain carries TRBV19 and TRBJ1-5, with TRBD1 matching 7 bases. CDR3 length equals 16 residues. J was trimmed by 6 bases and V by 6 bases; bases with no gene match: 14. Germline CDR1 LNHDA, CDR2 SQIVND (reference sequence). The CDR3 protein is CASSVEGAAGPQPQHF. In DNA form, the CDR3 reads TGTGCCAGTAGCGTGGAGGGGGCGGCCGGGCCTCAGCCCCAGCATTTT.

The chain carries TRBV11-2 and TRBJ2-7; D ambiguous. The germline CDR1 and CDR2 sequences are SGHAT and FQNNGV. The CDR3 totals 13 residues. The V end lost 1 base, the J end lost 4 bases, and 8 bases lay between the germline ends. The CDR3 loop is CASSLVVPYEQYF. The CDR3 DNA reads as TGTGCCAGCAGCTTAGTAGTCCCTTACGAGCAGTACTTC.

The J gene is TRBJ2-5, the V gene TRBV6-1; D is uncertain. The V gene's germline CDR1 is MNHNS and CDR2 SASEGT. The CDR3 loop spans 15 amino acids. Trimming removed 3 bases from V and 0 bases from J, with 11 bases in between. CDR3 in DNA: TGTGCCAGCAGTGAGAAGCGTGATTACCAAGAGACCCAGTACTTC. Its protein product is CASSEKRDYQETQYF.

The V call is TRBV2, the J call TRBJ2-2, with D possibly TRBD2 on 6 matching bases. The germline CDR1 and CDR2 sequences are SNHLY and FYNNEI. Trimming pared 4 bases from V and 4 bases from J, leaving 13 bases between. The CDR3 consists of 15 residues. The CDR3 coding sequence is TGTGCCAGCAGTGTGGAGGGGCTCAGCACCGGGGAGCTGTTTTTT. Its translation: CASSVEGLSTGELFF.

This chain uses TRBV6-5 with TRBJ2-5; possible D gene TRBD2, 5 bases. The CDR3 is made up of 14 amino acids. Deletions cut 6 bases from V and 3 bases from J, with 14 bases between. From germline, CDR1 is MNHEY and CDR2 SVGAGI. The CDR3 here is CASSPLAGKETQYF. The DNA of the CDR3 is TGTGCCAGCAGCCCTCTGGCCGGGAAAGAGACCCAGTACTTC.

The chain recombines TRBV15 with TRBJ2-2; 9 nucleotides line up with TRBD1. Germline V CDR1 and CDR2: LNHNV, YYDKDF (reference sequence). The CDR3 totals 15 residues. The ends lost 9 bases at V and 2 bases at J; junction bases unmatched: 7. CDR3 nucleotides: TGTGCCACTCGGCGACAGGGGGGAAACACCGGGGAGCTGTTTTTT. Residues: CATRRQGGNTGELFF.

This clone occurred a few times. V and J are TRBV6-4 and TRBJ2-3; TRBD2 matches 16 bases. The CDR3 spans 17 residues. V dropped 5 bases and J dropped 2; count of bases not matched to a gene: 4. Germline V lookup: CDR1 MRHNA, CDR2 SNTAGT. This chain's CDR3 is CASSPGTSGGDTDTQYF. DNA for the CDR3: TGTGCCAGCAGTCCCGGGACTAGCGGGGGGGACACAGATACGCAGTATTTT.

For the CDR3, the DNA is TGTGCCAGCAGTTACTTTGCAACTAATGAAAAACTGTTTTTT. The encoded protein is CASSYFATNEKLFF. The chain uses TRBV2 and TRBJ1-4; no clear D. CDR1 SNHLY and CDR2 FYNNEI come from the germline V gene. The V end was cut by 5 bases, the J end by 0 bases, with 7 bases between. The CDR3 has 14 amino acids.

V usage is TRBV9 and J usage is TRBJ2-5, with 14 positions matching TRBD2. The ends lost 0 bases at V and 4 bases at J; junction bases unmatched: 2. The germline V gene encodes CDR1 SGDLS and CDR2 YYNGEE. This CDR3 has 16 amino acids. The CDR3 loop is CASSVGGLAGGETQYF. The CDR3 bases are TGTGCCAGCAGCGTAGGAGGACTAGCGGGGGGAGAGACCCAGTACTTC.

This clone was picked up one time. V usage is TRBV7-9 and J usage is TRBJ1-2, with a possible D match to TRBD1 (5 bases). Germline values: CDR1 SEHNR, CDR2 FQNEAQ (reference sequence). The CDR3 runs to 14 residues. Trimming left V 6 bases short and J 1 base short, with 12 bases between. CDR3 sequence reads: CASSPRGINYGYTF. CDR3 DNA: TGTGCCAGCAGTCCCCGGGGGATTAACTATGGCTACACCTTC. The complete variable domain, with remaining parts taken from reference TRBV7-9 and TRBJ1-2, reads DTGVSQNPRHKITKRGQNVTFRCDPISEHNRLYWYRQTLGQGPEFLTYFQNEAQLEKSRLLSDRFSAERPKGSFSTLEIQRTEQGDSAMYLCASSPRGINYGYTFGSGTRLTVV.

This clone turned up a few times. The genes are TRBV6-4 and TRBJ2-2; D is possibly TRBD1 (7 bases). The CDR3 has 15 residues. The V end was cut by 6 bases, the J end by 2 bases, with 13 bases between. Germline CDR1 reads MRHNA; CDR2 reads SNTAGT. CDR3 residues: CASSAQGGNTGELFF. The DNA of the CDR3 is TGTGCCAGCAGCGCTCAGGGGGGAAACACCGGGGAGCTGTTTTTT.

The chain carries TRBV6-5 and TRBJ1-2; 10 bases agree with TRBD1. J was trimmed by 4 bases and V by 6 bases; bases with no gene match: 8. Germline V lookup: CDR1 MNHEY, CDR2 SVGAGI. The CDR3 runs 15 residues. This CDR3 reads CASSYRDRGVYGYTF. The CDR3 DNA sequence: TGTGCCAGCAGCTACCGGGACAGGGGCGTCTATGGCTACACCTTC.

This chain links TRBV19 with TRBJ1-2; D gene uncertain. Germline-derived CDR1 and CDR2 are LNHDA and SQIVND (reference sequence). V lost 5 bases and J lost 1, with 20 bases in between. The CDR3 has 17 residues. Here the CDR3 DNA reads TGTGCCAGTAGTCTCCCCCTTACAAGACTACATAACTATGGCTACACCTTC. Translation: CASSLPLTRLHNYGYTF.

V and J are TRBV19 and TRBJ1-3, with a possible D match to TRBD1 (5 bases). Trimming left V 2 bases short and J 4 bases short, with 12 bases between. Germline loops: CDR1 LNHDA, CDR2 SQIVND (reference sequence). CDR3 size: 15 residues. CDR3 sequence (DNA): TGTGCCAGTAGTATATCGGAGGGACCCGGAAACACCATATATTTT. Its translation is CASSISEGPGNTIYF.

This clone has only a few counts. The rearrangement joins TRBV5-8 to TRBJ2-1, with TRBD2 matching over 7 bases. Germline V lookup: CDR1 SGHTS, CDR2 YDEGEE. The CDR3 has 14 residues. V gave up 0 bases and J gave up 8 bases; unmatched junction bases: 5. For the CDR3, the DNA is TGTGCCAGCAGCTTGGTGTATCGGGGGGATGAGCAGTTCTTC. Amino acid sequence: CASSLVYRGDEQFF. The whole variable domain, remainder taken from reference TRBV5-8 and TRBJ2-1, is EAGVTQSPTHLIKTRGQQATLRCSPISGHTSVYWYQQALGLGLQFLLWYDEGEERNRGNFPPRFSGRQFPNYSSELNVNALELEDSALYLCASSLVYRGDEQFFGPGTRLTVL.

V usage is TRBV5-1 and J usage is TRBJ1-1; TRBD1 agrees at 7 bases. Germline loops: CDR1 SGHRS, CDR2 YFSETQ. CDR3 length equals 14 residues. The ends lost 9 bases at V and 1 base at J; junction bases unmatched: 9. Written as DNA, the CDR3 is TGCGCCACCCGACCCGGGACAGAGAACACTGAAGCTTTCTTT. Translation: CATRPGTENTEAFF.

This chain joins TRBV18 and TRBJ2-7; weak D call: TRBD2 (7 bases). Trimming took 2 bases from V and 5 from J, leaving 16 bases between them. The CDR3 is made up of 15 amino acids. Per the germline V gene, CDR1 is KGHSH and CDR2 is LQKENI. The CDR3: CASSPSGGRWNEQYF. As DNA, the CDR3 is TGTGCCAGCTCACCATCCGGGGGGCGATGGAACGAGCAGTACTTC.

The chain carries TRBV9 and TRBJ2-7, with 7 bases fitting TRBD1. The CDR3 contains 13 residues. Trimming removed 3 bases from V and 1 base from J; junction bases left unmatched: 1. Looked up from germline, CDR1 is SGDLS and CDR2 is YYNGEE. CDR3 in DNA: TGTGCCAGCAGCGGACAGGGTTCCTACGAGCAGTACTTC. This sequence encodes CASSGQGSYEQYF.

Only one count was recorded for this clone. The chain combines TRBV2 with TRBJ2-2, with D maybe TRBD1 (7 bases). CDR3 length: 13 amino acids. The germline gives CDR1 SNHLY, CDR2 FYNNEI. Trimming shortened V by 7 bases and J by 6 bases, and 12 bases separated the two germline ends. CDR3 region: CASNPRGAGELFF. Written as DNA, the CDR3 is TGTGCCAGCAACCCCAGGGGGGCCGGGGAGCTGTTTTTT.

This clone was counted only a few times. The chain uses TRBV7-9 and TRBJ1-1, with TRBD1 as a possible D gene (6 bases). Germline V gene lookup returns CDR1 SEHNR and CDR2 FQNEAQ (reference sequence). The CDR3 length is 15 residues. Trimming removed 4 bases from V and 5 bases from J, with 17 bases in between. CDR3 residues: CASSSRGGSWTEAFF. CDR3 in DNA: TGTGCCAGCAGCTCTAGAGGGGGATCTTGGACTGAAGCTTTCTTT.

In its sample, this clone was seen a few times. The CDR3 DNA reads as TGCAGCGTTGGGCAGGCCTACGAGCAGTACTTC. Protein product: CSVGQAYEQYF. V gene TRBV29-1 combines with J gene TRBJ2-7, with unresolved D. The V and J ends lost 4 bases and 2 bases respectively, with 6 bases between them. The CDR3 covers 11 residues. Germline CDR1 reads SQVTM; CDR2 reads ANQGSEA.

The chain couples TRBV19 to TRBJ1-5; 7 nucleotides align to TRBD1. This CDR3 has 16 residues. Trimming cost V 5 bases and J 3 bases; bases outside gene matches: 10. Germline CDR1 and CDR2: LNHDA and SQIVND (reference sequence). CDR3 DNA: TGTGCCAGTAGTGTGGGACAGAAACGACTCAATCAGCCCCAGCATTTT. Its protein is CASSVGQKRLNQPQHF.

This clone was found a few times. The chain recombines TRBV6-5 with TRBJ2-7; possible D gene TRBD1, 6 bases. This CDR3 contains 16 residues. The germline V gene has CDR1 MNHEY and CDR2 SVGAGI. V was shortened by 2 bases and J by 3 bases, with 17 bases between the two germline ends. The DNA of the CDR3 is TGTGCCAGCAGTTACAACACAGGGAAGGGGTTCTACGAGCAGTACTTC. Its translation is CASSYNTGKGFYEQYF.

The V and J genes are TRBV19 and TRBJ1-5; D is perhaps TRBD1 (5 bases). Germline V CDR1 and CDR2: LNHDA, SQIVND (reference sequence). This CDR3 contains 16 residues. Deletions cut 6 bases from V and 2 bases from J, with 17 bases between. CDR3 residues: CASSPSGRVGNQPQHF. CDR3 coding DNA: TGTGCCAGTAGCCCCTCCGGCAGGGTGGGCAATCAGCCCCAGCATTTT.

CDR3 sequence: CASITDSFSGANVLTF. DNA of the CDR3: TGTGCCAGCATCACGGACTCTTTCTCTGGGGCCAACGTCCTGACTTTC. V is TRBV2 and J is TRBJ2-6; tentative D call: TRBD2 (5 bases). The CDR3 is 16 residues long. The V end was cut by 7 bases, the J end by 0 bases, with 13 bases between. Per the germline V gene, CDR1 is SNHLY and CDR2 is FYNNEI.